Given below is one TCR delta chain in context. Its antigen remains unknown. Sequences come from RNA converted to cDNA by reverse transcription. The CDR3 regions were amplified by multiplex PCR from V-gene primers to a constant-region primer. TCRdb redid clone calling on the multiplex PCR reads using CATT. In the table there are some 73,000 delta-chain clones, 30% to 45% of which are singletons. The sample comes from a study of Vδ1+ human thymocytes. Study observations and caveats: Highly polyclonal TRG and TRD repertoires with Gaussian CDR3 length distributions appeared in thymus. Thymic delta-chain repertoires held 15% to 20% Vdelta2 sequences and few Vdelta3, despite high sort purity. Bulk repertoire data may be misinterpreted because of unexpected Vdelta2 sequences.

Alphabeta T cells were depleted, then CD3+ Vdelta1+ Vdelta2- thymocytes were FACS-sorted. Sorted Vdelta1+ thymocytes were about 97% to 99.6% pure. Germline loops: CDR1 TSWWSYY, CDR2 QGS. V gave up 2 bases and J gave up 4 bases; unmatched junction bases: 11. The length of the CDR3 is 17 residues. Sequencing was performed on Vdelta1+ gamma-delta thymocytes from the thymus. Subset specified: FACS-sorted CD3+ TCRalphabeta- TCRVdelta1+ TCRVdelta2- thymocytes. The TCR was taken from a boy younger than two who had congenital heart surgery. The chain uses TRDV1 and TRDJ1; 9 bases match TRDD3. The CDR3, as DNA: TGTGCTCTTGGGGAATCATACCTGGGGGATTATTACGATAAACTCATCTTT. This gives the protein CALGESYLGDYYDKLIF.